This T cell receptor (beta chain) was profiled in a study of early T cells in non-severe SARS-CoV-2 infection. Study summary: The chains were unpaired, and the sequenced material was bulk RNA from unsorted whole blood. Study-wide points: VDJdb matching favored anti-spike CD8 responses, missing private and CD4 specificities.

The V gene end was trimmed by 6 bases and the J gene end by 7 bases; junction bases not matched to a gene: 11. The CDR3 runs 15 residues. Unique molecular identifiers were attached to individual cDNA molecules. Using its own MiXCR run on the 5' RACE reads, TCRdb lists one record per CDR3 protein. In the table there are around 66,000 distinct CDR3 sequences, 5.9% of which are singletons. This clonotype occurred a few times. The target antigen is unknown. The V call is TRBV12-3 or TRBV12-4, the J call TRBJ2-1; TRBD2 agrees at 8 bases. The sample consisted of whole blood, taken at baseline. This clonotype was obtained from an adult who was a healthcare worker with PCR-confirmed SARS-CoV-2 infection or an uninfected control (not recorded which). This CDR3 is CASSPGLEKGNEQFF. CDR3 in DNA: TGTGCCAGCAGCCCGGGACTAGAGAAGGGGAATGAGCAGTTCTTC.